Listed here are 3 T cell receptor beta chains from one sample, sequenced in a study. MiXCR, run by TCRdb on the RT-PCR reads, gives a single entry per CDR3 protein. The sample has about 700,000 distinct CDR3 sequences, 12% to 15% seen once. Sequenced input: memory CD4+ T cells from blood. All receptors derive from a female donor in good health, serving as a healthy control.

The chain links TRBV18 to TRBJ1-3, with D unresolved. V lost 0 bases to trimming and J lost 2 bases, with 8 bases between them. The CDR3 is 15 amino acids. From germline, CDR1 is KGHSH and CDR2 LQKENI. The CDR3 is CASSPPVAAGNTIYF. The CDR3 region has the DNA TGTGCCAGCTCACCACCGGTGGCCGCTGGAAACACCATATATTTT.

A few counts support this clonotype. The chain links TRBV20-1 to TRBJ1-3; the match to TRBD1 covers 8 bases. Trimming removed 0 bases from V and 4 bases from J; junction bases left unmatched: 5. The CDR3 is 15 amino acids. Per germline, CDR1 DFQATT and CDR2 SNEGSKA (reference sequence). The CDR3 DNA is TGCAGTGCTAGAGATTCGGACAGGGCGGGAAACACCATATATTTT. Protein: CSARDSDRAGNTIYF.

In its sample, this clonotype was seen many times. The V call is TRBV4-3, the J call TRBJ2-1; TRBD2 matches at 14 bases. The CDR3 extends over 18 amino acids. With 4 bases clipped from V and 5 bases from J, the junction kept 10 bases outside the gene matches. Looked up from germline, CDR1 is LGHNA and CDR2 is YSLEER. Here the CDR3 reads CASSRLTPGLAGDNEQFF. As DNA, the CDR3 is TGCGCCAGCAGCCGATTGACTCCGGGACTAGCGGGAGACAATGAGCAGTTCTTC.